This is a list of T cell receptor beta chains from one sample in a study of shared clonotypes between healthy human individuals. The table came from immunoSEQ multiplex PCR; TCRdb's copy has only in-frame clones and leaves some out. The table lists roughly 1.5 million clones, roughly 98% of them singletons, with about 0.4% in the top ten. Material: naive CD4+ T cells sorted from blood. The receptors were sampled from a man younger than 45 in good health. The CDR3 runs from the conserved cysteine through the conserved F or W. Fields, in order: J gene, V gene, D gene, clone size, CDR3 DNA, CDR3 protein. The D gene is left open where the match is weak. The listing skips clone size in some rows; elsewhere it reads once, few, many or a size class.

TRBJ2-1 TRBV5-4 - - TGTGCCAGCAGCCTGGTGGGTTACAATGAGCAGTTCTTC CASSLVGYNEQFF
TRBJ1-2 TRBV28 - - TGTGCCAGCAGTTTATCCGGAGGCTACACCTTC CASSLSGGYTF
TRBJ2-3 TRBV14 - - TGTGCCAGCAGCCAAGACGCAACAGGGAGCTCTTCTATAAGCACAGATACGCAGTATTTT CASSQDATGSSSISTDTQYF
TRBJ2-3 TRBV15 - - TGTGCCACCAGCCCTCACACACGTCGGCCCACAGATACGCAGTATTTT CATSPHTRRPTDTQYF
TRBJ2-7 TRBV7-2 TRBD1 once TGTGCCAGCAGCTTAAGCCAGGGGGCCAAATACGAGCAGTACTTC CASSLSQGAKYEQYF
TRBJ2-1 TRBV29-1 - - TGCAGCGTTGGAGGTGGAAACTCCTACAATGAGCAGTTCTTC CSVGGGNSYNEQFF
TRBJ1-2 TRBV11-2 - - TGTGCCAGCAGCTTAACAGGGTCCAACTATGGCTACACCTTC CASSLTGSNYGYTF
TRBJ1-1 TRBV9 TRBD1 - TGTGCCAGCAGCGTAGGGACGGCCGGGACAGAGAACACTGAAGCTTTCTTT CASSVGTAGTENTEAFF
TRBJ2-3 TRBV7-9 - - TGTGCCAGCAGCCGTAGAGGGGGACTGAGCACAGATACGCAGTATTTT CASSRRGGLSTDTQYF
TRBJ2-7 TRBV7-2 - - TGTGCCAGCAGCTTAATGGGGGGGCTGAATCCCTACGAGCAGTACTTC CASSLMGGLNPYEQYF
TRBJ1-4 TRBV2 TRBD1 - TGTGCCAGCAGTTCTGGGACAGGGGGAGTGACTAATGAAAAACTGTTTTTT CASSSGTGGVTNEKLFF
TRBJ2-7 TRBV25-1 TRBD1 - TGTGCCAGCAGTGACCCGGGACAGGGGGCCTACGAGCAGTACTTC CASSDPGQGAYEQYF
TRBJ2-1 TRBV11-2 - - TGTGCCAGCAGCGGCCCTACAGAGCTAACCGACTACAATGAGCAGTTCTTC CASSGPTELTDYNEQFF
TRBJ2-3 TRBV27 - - TGTGCCAGCAGTTTAGAAAGGGGGAGGGATACGCAGTATTTT CASSLERGRDTQYF
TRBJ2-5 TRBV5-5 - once TGTGCCAGCAGCCTCGGGACACCTCAAGAGACCCAGTACTTC CASSLGTPQETQYF
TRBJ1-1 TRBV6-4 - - TGTGCCAGCAGTGAATCTTATGGGGGAGTTACTGAAGCTTTCTTT CASSESYGGVTEAFF
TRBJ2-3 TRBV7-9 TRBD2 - TGTGCCAGCAGCCTGGGGGAGGCGGGAGGCACAGATACGCAGTATTTT CASSLGEAGGTDTQYF
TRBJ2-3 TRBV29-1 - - TGCAGCGTTGAAGATAAGAAGGGGGTCGGGTCAGATACGCAGTATTTT CSVEDKKGVGSDTQYF
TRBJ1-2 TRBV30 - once TGTGCCTGGAGCCCAGGGCTCCTTCAAGGCTACACCTTC CAWSPGLLQGYTF
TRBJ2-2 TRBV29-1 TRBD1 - TGCAGCGGGACGACAGGGCTCACCGGGGAGCTGTTTTTT CSGTTGLTGELFF
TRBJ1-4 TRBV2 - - TGTGCCAGCAGTGAATTTGAAAAACTGTTTTTT CASSEFEKLFF
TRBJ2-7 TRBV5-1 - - TGCGCCAGCAGCTTGACCCCCAGCCAGGGTCTCTACGAGCAGTACTTC CASSLTPSQGLYEQYF
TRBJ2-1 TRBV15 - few TGTGCCACCAGCAGAGATAGGGTCAGGCAGTTCTTC CATSRDRVRQFF
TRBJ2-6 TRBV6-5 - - TGTGCCAGCAGTTACTCGGAGGCGGGGGCCAACGTCCTGACTTTC CASSYSEAGANVLTF
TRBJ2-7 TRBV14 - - TGTGCCAGCAGCCAAGTAATGGCGGGCCAGCAGTACTTC CASSQVMAGQQYF
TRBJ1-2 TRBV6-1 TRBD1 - TGTGCCAGCAGTGACGGGGACAGGGGTTTCCTCTATGGCTACACCTTC CASSDGDRGFLYGYTF
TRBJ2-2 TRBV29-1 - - TGCAGCGTTTATGCGAACACCGGGGAGCTGTTTTTT CSVYANTGELFF
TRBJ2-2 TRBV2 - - TGTGCCAGCAGTGTGGAAGTGGCTCCCGCCGGGGAGCTGTTTTTT CASSVEVAPAGELFF
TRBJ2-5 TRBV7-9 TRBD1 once TGTGCCAGCAGCTTAAGGGACAGAGAGACCCAGTACTTC CASSLRDRETQYF
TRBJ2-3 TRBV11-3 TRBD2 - TGTGCCAGCAGCCCAGCGGGAGGGAACGCAGATACGCAGTATTTT CASSPAGGNADTQYF
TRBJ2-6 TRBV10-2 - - TGCGCCAGCAGTCCGTTCAACGTCCTGACTTTC CASSPFNVLTF
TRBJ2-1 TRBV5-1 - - TGCGCCAGCAGCTTGGGGGGTCGGAGCGGGTACAATGAGCAGTTCTTC CASSLGGRSGYNEQFF
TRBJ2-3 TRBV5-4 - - TGCCAGGTTGGGGGGCCCCCCTCCACAGATACGCAGTATTTT CQVGGPPSTDTQYF
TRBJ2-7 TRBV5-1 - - TGCGCCAGCAGCTTGGGGACAACCATCTACGAGCAGTACTTC CASSLGTTIYEQYF
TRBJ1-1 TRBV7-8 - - TGTGCCAGCAGCTTTACCCGGACCGAAAGTTCTGAAGCTTTCTTT CASSFTRTESSEAFF
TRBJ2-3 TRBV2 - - TGTGCCAGCAGTAAGTTTTCAGATACGCAGTATTTT CASSKFSDTQYF
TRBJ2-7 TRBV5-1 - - TGCGCCAGCAGCTTGGCCCTGTCTCCGGCCCGGGGCGAGCAGTACTTC CASSLALSPARGEQYF
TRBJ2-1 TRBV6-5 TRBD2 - TGTGCCAGCAGTTACGGCGGGAGCTCCTACAATGAGCAGTTCTTC CASSYGGSSYNEQFF
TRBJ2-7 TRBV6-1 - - TGTGCCAGCAGTATGGGGGACACGAGCTTCTACGAGCAGTACTTC CASSMGDTSFYEQYF
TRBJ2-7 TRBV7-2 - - TGTGCCAGCAGCTTAGGACTAGTCTTCTACGAGCAGTACTTC CASSLGLVFYEQYF